The next 20 T cell receptor beta chains were all read from a single sample in a study of cytomegalovirus exposure and HLA in healthy donors. It was with 60 Vbeta and 13 Jbeta primers that the PCR ran. Sequenced by immunoSEQ multiplex PCR; TCRdb stores in-frame clones only, minus some. This table holds 100,000 to 150,000 clones, about 10% found once. The sample consisted of PBMCs. These TCRs come from a woman in her late teens or twenties in good health and CMV-seropositive.

V is TRBV7-8 and J is TRBJ1-5; D possibly corresponds to TRBD1 (6 bases). Germline V gives CDR1 SGHVS, CDR2 FQNEAQ. CDR3 length equals 15 residues. Deletions cut 5 bases from V and 6 bases from J, with 17 bases between. The CDR3 coding sequence is TGTGCCAGCAGCCTACCAGCGGGGGCTGGTCAGCCCCAGCATTTT. This codes for CASSLPAGAGQPQHF.

The rearrangement uses TRBV6-6 and TRBJ2-1, with 7 bases that match TRBD2. The ends lost 9 bases at V and 5 bases at J; junction bases unmatched: 4. The CDR3 has 12 amino acids. The germline gives CDR1 MNHNY, CDR2 SVGAGI (reference sequence). CDR3 sequence reads: CASEGLNNEQFF. The DNA for the CDR3 is TGTGCCAGTGAGGGACTAAACAATGAGCAGTTCTTC.

This clone was seen a few times. The gene calls are TRBV30 and TRBJ1-6; D is possibly TRBD1 (6 bases). V was pared by 5 bases and J by 9 bases, with 17 bases between. The CDR3 is 14 amino acids. Looked up from germline, CDR1 is GTSNPN and CDR2 is SVGIG (reference sequence). The CDR3 nucleotides are TGTGCCTGGGACAGCGGACAGAAGGCTTCACCCCTCCACTTT. Its translation is CAWDSGQKASPLHF.

This clone has only a few counts. The gene calls are TRBV19 and TRBJ1-1; the D gene is possibly TRBD1 (5 bases). Trimming left V 4 bases short and J 3 bases short, with 12 bases between. This CDR3 spans 14 amino acids. Looked up from germline, CDR1 is LNHDA and CDR2 is SQIVND (reference sequence). CDR3: CASSKEGTYTEAFF. Here the CDR3 DNA reads TGTGCCAGTAGTAAGGAGGGGACCTACACTGAAGCTTTCTTT.

In its sample, this clone was seen a few times. The gene calls are TRBV4-1 and TRBJ1-1; D possibly corresponds to TRBD1 (6 bases). Between the trimmed V and J ends, which lost 1 base and 2 bases, there was a span of 17 bases. This CDR3 contains 17 residues. Germline values: CDR1 MGHRA, CDR2 YSYEKL. The CDR3 nucleotides read TGCGCCAGCAGCCAAGGGGGCGCAGGGGAACCAAACACTGAAGCTTTCTTT. It encodes CASSQGGAGEPNTEAFF.

In this sample, this clone turned up a few times. For the CDR3, the DNA is TGCGCCAGCAGCTCCTCGACTAGCGGGAGGGGCGAGCAGTACTTC. The encoded protein is CASSSSTSGRGEQYF. J is TRBJ2-7 and V is TRBV5-1, with 14 bases identical to TRBD2. The junction had 5 bases not matched to a gene; V was cut back by 3 bases and J by 6 bases. The CDR3 contains 15 residues. In germline, CDR1 is SGHRS, CDR2 YFSETQ.

On this clone: An end of the junction differs from the germline gene, which may be a read error. The chain joins TRBV6-1 to TRBJ1-1; D is unresolved. This CDR3 is built from 14 residues. The germline V gene encodes CDR1 MNHNS and CDR2 SASEGT. In DNA form, the CDR3 reads TGTGCCGGCAGTGCGACACGGGCGGGAAGTGCAGCTTTCTTT. This codes for CAGSATRAGSAAFF.

This clone has only a few counts. The rearrangement links TRBV7-3 to TRBJ2-1; tentatively, D is TRBD2 (6 bases). With 4 bases removed from V and 9 bases from J, the gap between germline ends came to 16 bases. The CDR3 is 14 amino acids. CDR1 SGHTA and CDR2 FQGTGA come from the germline V gene. The CDR3 protein is CASSWDGSPTEQFF. Written as DNA, the CDR3 is TGTGCCAGCAGCTGGGACGGGAGTCCGACTGAGCAGTTCTTC.

There are a few counts of this clone. This chain uses TRBV25-1 with TRBJ1-4; D gene unclear. The CDR3 is 15 amino acids. V lost 6 bases and J lost 11, with 22 bases in between. Germline loops: CDR1 MGHDK, CDR2 SYGVNS. Here the CDR3 reads CASSVDGRTLSKLFF. The CDR3 DNA follows: TGTGCCAGCAGCGTTGACGGGAGAACTCTATCTAAACTGTTTTTT.

The chain recombines TRBV7-2 with TRBJ2-3, with TRBD2 matching over 7 bases. The J segment lost 2 bases and the V segment lost 11 bases, leaving 4 bases of the junction unmatched. The CDR3 contains 12 residues. Germline values: CDR1 SGHTA, CDR2 FQGNSA. In nucleotides, the CDR3 is TGTGCCGGCGGGGGAGACACAGATACGCAGTATTTT. Amino acid sequence: CAGGGDTDTQYF.

This clone has more than one count but fewer than ten. The chain has TRBV10-3 and TRBJ1-1; D not resolved. The germline CDR1 and CDR2 sequences are ENHRY and SYGVKD. V lost 1 base, J lost 3 bases, and 21 bases lay in between. This CDR3 contains 18 residues. The CDR3 spells CAISEYGGRTPEHTEAFF. The DNA of the CDR3 is TGTGCCATCAGTGAGTATGGAGGACGCACGCCTGAACACACTGAAGCTTTCTTT.

This clone was seen a few times. The V gene is TRBV14, the J gene TRBJ1-2; no definite D call. V was pared by 4 bases and J by 8 bases, with 17 bases between. This CDR3 is 14 amino acids long. Germline CDR1 and CDR2: SGHDN and FVKESK. As DNA, the CDR3 is TGTGCCAGCAGCCCGAGGCACGGAGTCGGGGGCTACACCTTC. This translates into CASSPRHGVGGYTF.

The chain combines TRBV11-3 with TRBJ2-1, with TRBD2 matching over 14 bases. Looked up from germline, CDR1 is SGHNT and CDR2 is YENEEA. Losses at the gene ends were 5 bases for V and 9 bases for J; bases not matched to a gene: 12. The CDR3 runs 17 residues. CDR3 in DNA: TGTGCCAGCAGCCCGGGGGGGACTAGCGGGAGCAACTTTGAGCAGTTCTTC. Translating gives CASSPGGTSGSNFEQFF.

A few counts support this clone. The chain combines TRBV30 with TRBJ1-2; D ambiguous. Germline-derived CDR1 and CDR2 are GTSNPN and SVGIG (reference sequence). V dropped 6 bases and J dropped 8 bases, with 10 bases sitting between them. The CDR3 sequence is 10 residues long. The CDR3, as DNA: TGTGCCTGCTACTTCTACGGCTACACCTTC. This sequence encodes CACYFYGYTF.

The chain joins TRBV5-4 to TRBJ1-1; 7 bases fit TRBD1. From germline, CDR1 is SGHNT and CDR2 YYREEE (reference sequence). The ends lost 4 bases at V and 1 base at J; junction bases unmatched: 4. The CDR3 is 14 residues long. DNA for the CDR3: TGTGCCAGCAGCCAAGGGGACAGGAACACTGAAGCTTTCTTT. Translated: CASSQGDRNTEAFF. Looking up the rest from reference TRBV5-4 and TRBJ1-1 gives the full variable domain: ETGVTQSPTHLIKTRGQQVTLRCSSQSGHNTVSWYQQALGQGPQFIFQYYREEENGRGNFPPRFSGLQFPNYSSELNVNALELDDSALYLCASSQGDRNTEAFFGQGTRLTVV.

This clone was picked up a small number of times. This sequence joins TRBV27 and TRBJ2-2; D call uncertain. V was cut by 3 bases and J by 0 bases, with 8 bases left in between. CDR1 MNHEY and CDR2 SMNVEV come from the germline V gene (reference sequence). There are 15 residues in the CDR3. CDR3 amino acids: CASSFTTTNTGELFF. Here the CDR3 DNA reads TGTGCCAGCAGTTTTACAACAACGAACACCGGGGAGCTGTTTTTT.

This chain joins TRBV10-3 and TRBJ2-2, with 9 bases matching TRBD1. Losses at the gene ends were 5 bases for V and 7 bases for J; bases not matched to a gene: 8. Germline V lookup: CDR1 ENHRY, CDR2 SYGVKD. The CDR3 totals 15 residues. The CDR3 region is CAISLAGQGNGELFF. The CDR3 nucleotides are TGTGCCATCAGTTTAGCTGGACAGGGGAACGGGGAGCTGTTTTTT.

The chain combines TRBV11-2 with TRBJ1-1; D uncertain. This CDR3 has 16 residues. V was pared by 5 bases and J by 0 bases, with 16 bases between. CDR1 SGHAT and CDR2 FQNNGV come from the germline V gene. CDR3 sequence: CASSEYYGRLNTEAFF. CDR3 coding DNA: TGTGCCAGCAGCGAATACTACGGGAGACTGAACACTGAAGCTTTCTTT. Combining the CDR3 with reference TRBV11-2 and TRBJ1-1 gives the whole variable domain EAGVAQSPRYKIIEKRQSVAFWCNPISGHATLYWYQQILGQGPKLLIQFQNNGVVDDSQLPKDRFSAERLKGVDSTLKIQPAKLEDSAVYLCASSEYYGRLNTEAFFGQGTRLTVV.

This clone was seen more than once but under ten times. The genes are TRBV6-6 and TRBJ2-5; TRBD1 agrees at 9 bases. The germline V gene has CDR1 MNHNY and CDR2 SVGAGI (reference sequence). The J segment lost 5 bases and the V segment lost 2 bases, leaving 3 bases of the junction unmatched. This CDR3 spans 14 amino acids. As DNA, the CDR3 is TGTGCCAGCAGTTACGGGACAGGGAAGGAGACCCAGTACTTC. It translates to CASSYGTGKETQYF.

The rearrangement joins TRBV13 to TRBJ2-2; 11 bases are shared with TRBD2. This CDR3 has 18 amino acids. The V gene's germline CDR1 is PRHDT and CDR2 FYEKMQ (reference sequence). The J segment lost 0 bases and the V segment lost 0 bases, leaving 3 bases of the junction unmatched. CDR3 sequence: CASSLGASGRPNTGELFF. The CDR3 DNA sequence: TGTGCCAGCAGCTTAGGAGCTAGCGGGAGGCCGAACACCGGGGAGCTGTTTTTT. Looking up the rest from reference TRBV13 and TRBJ2-2 gives the full variable domain: AAGVIQSPRHLIKEKRETATLKCYPIPRHDTVYWYQQGPGQDPQFLISFYEKMQSDKGSIPDRFSAQQFSDYHSELNMSSLELGDSALYFCASSLGASGRPNTGELFFGEGSRLTVL.